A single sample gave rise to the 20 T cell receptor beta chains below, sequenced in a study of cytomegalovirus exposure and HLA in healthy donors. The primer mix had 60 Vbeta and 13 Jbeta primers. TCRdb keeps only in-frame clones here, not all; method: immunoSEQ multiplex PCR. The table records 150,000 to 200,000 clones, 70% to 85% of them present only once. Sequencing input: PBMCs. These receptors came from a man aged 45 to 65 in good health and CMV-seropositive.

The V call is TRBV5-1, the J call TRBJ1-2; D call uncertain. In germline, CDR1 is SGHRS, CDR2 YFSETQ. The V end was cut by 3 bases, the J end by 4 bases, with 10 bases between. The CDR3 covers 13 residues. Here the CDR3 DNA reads TGCGCCAGCAGCTCGACATTTCGCTATGGCTACACCTTC. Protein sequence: CASSSTFRYGYTF.

The CDR3 loop reads CASSGPSGRTGENQPQHF. In nucleotides, the CDR3 is TGTGCCAGCAGTGGCCCCTCGGGTCGGACAGGGGAAAATCAGCCCCAGCATTTT. The chain carries TRBV6-4 and TRBJ1-5; TRBD1 matches at 9 bases. CDR1 is MRHNA and CDR2 is SNTAGT in the germline V gene. The length of the CDR3 is 18 residues. The ends lost 4 bases at V and 4 bases at J; junction bases unmatched: 14.

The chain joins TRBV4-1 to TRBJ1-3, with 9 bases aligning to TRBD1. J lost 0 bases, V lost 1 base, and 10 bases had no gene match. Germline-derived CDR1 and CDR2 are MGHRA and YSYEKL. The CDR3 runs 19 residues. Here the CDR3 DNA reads TGCGCCAGCAGCCAAGTCTTCGACAGGGGGTCACTCTCTGGAAACACCATATATTTT. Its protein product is CASSQVFDRGSLSGNTIYF.

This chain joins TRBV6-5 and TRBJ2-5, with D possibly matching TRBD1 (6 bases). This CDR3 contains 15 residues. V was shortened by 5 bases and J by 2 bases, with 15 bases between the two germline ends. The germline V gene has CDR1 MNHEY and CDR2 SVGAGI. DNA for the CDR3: TGTGCCAGCAGTCCCCGGACAGTTTCTCAAGAGACCCAGTACTTC. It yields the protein CASSPRTVSQETQYF.

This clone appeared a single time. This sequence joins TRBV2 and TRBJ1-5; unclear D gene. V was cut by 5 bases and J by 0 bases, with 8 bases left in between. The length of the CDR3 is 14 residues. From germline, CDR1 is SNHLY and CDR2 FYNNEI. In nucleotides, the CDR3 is TGTGCCAGCAGTAAAGATTATAGCAATCAGCCCCAGCATTTT. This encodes CASSKDYSNQPQHF.

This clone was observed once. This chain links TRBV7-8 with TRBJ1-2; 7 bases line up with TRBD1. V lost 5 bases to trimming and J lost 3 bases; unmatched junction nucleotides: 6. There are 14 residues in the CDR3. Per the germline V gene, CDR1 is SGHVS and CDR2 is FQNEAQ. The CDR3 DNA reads TGTGCCAGCAGCCCCAGGACAGGCCACTATGGCTACACCTTC. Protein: CASSPRTGHYGYTF.

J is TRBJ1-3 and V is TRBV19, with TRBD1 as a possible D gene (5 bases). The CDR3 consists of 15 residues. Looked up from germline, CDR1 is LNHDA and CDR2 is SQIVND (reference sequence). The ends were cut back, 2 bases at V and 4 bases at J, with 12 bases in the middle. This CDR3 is CASSIKGQGGNTIYF. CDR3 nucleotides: TGTGCCAGTAGTATAAAGGGCCAGGGAGGAAACACCATATATTTT.

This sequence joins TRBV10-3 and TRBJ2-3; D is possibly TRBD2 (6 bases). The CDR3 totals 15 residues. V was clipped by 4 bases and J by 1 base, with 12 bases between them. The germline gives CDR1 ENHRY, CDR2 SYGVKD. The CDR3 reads CAISGGTYGTDTQYF. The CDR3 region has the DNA TGTGCCATCAGTGGGGGGACTTACGGCACAGATACGCAGTATTTT.

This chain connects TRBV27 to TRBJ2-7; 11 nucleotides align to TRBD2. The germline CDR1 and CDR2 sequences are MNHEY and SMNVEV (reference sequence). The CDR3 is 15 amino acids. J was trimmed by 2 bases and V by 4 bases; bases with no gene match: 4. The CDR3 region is CASSSGLAGTYEQYV. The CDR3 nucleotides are TGTGCCAGCAGTTCAGGACTAGCGGGTACCTACGAGCAGTACGTC.

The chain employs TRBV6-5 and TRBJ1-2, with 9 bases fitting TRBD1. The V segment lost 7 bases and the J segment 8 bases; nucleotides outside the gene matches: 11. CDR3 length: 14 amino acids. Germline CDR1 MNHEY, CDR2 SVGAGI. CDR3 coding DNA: TGTGCCAGCACCCTCGTACAGGGGGCGCTCGGCTACACCTTC. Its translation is CASTLVQGALGYTF.

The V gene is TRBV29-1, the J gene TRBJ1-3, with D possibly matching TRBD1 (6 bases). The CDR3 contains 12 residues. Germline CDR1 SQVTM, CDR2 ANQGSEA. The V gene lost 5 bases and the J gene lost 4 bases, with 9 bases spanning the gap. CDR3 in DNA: TGCAGCGTTAAACAGGGAGGAAACACCATATATTTT. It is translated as CSVKQGGNTIYF.

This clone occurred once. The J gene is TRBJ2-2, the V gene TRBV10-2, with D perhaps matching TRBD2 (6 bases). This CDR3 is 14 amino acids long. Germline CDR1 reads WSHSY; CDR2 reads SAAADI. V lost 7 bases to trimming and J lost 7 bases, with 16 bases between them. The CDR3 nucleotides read TGCGCCAGCAACCCGACGGGGGATCGCGGGGAGCTGTTTTTT. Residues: CASNPTGDRGELFF.

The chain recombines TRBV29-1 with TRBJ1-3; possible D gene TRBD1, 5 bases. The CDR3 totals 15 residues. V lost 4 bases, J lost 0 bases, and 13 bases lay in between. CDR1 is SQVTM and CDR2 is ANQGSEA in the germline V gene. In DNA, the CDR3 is TGCAGCGTTGGTGGGGCAGGAAACTCTGGAAACACCATATATTTT. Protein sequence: CSVGGAGNSGNTIYF.

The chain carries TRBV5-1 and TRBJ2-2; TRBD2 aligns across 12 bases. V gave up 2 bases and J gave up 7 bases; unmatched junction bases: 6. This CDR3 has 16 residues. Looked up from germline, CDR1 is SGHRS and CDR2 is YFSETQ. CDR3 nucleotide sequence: TGCGCCAGCAGCTTAGGACTAGCGGGGAGGTACGGGGAGCTGTTTTTT. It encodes CASSLGLAGRYGELFF. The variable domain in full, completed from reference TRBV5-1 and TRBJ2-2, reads KAGVTQTPRYLIKTRGQQVTLSCSPISGHRSVSWYQQTPGQGLQFLFEYFSETQRNKGNFPGRFSGRQFSNSRSEMNVSTLELGDSALYLCASSLGLAGRYGELFFGEGSRLTVL.

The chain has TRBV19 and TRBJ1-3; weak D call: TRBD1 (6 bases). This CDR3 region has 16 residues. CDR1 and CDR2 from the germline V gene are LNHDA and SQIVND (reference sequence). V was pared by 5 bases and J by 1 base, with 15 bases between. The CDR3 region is CASSHPGQMSGNTIYF. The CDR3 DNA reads TGTGCCAGTAGTCACCCAGGACAGATGTCTGGAAACACCATATATTTT. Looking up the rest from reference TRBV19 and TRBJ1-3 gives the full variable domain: DGGITQSPKYLFRKEGQNVTLSCEQNLNHDAMYWYRQDPGQGLRLIYYSQIVNDFQKGDIAEGYSVSREKKESFPLTVTSAQKNPTAFYLCASSHPGQMSGNTIYFGEGSWLTVV.

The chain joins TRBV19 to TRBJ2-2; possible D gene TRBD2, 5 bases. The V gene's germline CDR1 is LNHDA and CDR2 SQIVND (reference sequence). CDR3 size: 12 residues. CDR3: CLSRTSNGELFF. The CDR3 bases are TGTCTTAGTCGGACTTCTAATGGGGAGCTGTTTTTT.

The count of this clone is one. The CDR3 nucleotides read TGTGCCAGCAGTTACGGGCAGGGTAATCGCGAGCAGTACTTC. Its protein product is CASSYGQGNREQYF. The rearrangement joins TRBV6-5 to TRBJ2-7, with D perhaps TRBD1 (5 bases). This CDR3 is built from 14 residues. Germline-derived CDR1 and CDR2 are MNHEY and SVGAGI. Between the trimmed V and J ends, which lost 2 bases and 6 bases, there was a span of 14 bases.

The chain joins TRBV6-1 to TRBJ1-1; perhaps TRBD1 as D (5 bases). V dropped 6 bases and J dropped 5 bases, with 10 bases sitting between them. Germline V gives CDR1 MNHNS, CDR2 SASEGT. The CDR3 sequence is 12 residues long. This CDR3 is CASRVRGTEAFF. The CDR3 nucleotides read TGTGCCAGCAGGGTTCGGGGGACTGAAGCTTTCTTT.

The CDR3 nucleotides are TGCGCCAGCACCATTAGTCCGGGAGGAGGGGAGCAGTACGTC. Translating it yields CASTISPGGGEQYV. The rearrangement uses TRBV5-1 and TRBJ2-7, with 7 bases identical to TRBD2. Losses at the gene ends were 6 bases for V and 7 bases for J; bases not matched to a gene: 13. Germline CDR1 and CDR2: SGHRS and YFSETQ. CDR3 length equals 14 residues.

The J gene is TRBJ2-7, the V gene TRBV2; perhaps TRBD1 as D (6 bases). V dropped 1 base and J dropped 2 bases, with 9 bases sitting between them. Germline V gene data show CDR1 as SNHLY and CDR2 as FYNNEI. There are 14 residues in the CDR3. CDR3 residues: CASSEGQGTYEQYV. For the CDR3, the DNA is TGTGCCAGCAGTGAAGGTCAGGGGACCTACGAGCAGTACGTC.